These 32 T cell receptor beta chains originate from one sample sequenced in a study of vaccination and CD4 T cells after COVID-19. Cultured CD4+ T cell DNA underwent sequencing with the Oncomine TCR Beta short-read assay. MiXCR, run by TCRdb on the PCR reads, gives a single entry per CDR3 protein. The sample lists 22,000 or so distinct CDR3 sequences, around two fifths occurring once. No antigen has been identified for these receptors. Described treatment: roughly 10-day PBMC culture with coronavirus spike peptide pools or control peptides (ViraFEST assay). The material sequenced was CD4+ T cells from blood, cultured in vitro. All receptors come from a human donor who had recovered from COVID-19.

The chain combines TRBV6-4 with TRBJ1-1; D is uncertain. This CDR3 contains 17 residues. V gave up 3 bases and J gave up 1 base, with 18 bases separating them. Germline-derived CDR1 and CDR2 are MRHNA and SNTAGT. As DNA, the CDR3 is TGTGCCAGCAGTGATCTCCCGACGAGCAGCCAGAACACTGAAGCTTTCTTT. This sequence encodes CASSDLPTSSQNTEAFF.

This clonotype was detected only a few times. The genes are TRBV12-3 or TRBV12-4 and TRBJ2-3; tentatively, D is TRBD2 (6 bases). Trimming took 3 bases from V and 5 from J, leaving 15 bases between them. The CDR3 has 15 residues. The CDR3 DNA reads TGTGCCAGCAGTTTTGATGCGGGGCCGAGAGATACGCAGTATTTT. The encoded protein is CASSFDAGPRDTQYF.

The chain combines TRBV24-1 with TRBJ2-1; tentative D call: TRBD2 (6 bases). There are 15 residues in the CDR3. Germline V gene sequence: CDR1 KGHDR, CDR2 SFDVKD. V was cut by 6 bases and J by 9 bases, with 20 bases left in between. CDR3 amino acids: CATSSGQPGGIEQFF. The DNA of the CDR3 is TGTGCCACCAGTTCTGGACAACCCGGAGGGATTGAGCAGTTCTTC.

This rearrangement joins TRBV6-1 to TRBJ1-5; D remains ambiguous. Germline V gene lookup returns CDR1 MNHNS and CDR2 SASEGT. Trimming cost V 3 bases and J 2 bases, with 11 bases left between them. The CDR3 consists of 15 residues. The CDR3 loop is CASSEAWWGNQPQHF. For the CDR3, the DNA is TGTGCCAGCAGTGAGGCTTGGTGGGGCAATCAGCCCCAGCATTTT.

The chain recombines TRBV25-1 with TRBJ2-1, with D perhaps being TRBD1 or TRBD2 (5 bases each). V gave up 10 bases and J gave up 4 bases, with 26 bases separating them. This CDR3 is 17 amino acids long. Looked up from germline, CDR1 is MGHDK and CDR2 is SYGVNS. CDR3 amino acids: CANSSRGSRTFYNEQFF. In nucleotides, the CDR3 is TGTGCCAACTCCTCGAGGGGCTCCCGGACCTTTTACAATGAGCAGTTCTTC.

The rearrangement joins TRBV19 to TRBJ2-7; 7 bases match TRBD1. V was pared by 4 bases and J by 0 bases, with 6 bases of the junction left unmatched. This CDR3 is 15 amino acids long. Germline V gene data show CDR1 as LNHDA and CDR2 as SQIVND (reference sequence). CDR3 sequence: CASSTGTVASYEQYF. CDR3 DNA sequence: TGTGCCAGTAGTACCGGGACAGTAGCCTCCTACGAGCAGTACTTC.

This clonotype was recorded a few times. This chain connects TRBV7-3 to TRBJ2-6; 9 bases fit TRBD1. The CDR3 totals 19 residues. The germline V gene encodes CDR1 SGHTA and CDR2 FQGTGA. V was clipped by 5 bases and J by 1 base; unmatched bases: 12. The CDR3 nucleotides are TGTGCCAGCAGCCCGTTTACCGGGACAGGGACTTCTGGGGCCAACGTCCTGACTTTC. This codes for CASSPFTGTGTSGANVLTF.

The chain is built from TRBV24-1 and TRBJ2-1; the match to TRBD2 covers 14 bases. CDR1 is KGHDR, CDR2 SFDVKD, per germline. Trimming removed 7 bases from V and 7 bases from J; junction bases left unmatched: 5. The CDR3 length is 15 residues. CDR3: CATSPRTSGGNEQFF. CDR3 sequence (DNA): TGTGCCACCAGCCCGAGGACTAGCGGGGGGAATGAGCAGTTCTTC.

This clonotype was seen only once. The chain combines TRBV5-4 with TRBJ1-1; 7 nucleotides match TRBD1. V lost 4 bases and J lost 3; bases outside the gene matches: 6. Germline values: CDR1 SGHNT, CDR2 YYREEE (reference sequence). The CDR3 loop spans 14 amino acids. The CDR3 sequence is CASSRTGLDTEAFF. As DNA, the CDR3 is TGTGCCAGCAGCCGGACAGGCCTTGACACTGAAGCTTTCTTT. Combining the CDR3 with reference TRBV5-4 and TRBJ1-1 gives the whole variable domain ETGVTQSPTHLIKTRGQQVTLRCSSQSGHNTVSWYQQALGQGPQFIFQYYREEENGRGNFPPRFSGLQFPNYSSELNVNALELDDSALYLCASSRTGLDTEAFFGQGTRLTVV.

There are a few counts of this clonotype. The chain uses TRBV19 and TRBJ2-7, with TRBD2 as a possible D gene (5 bases). V lost 6 bases and J 7 bases, leaving 16 bases between the germline ends. The CDR3 is made up of 13 amino acids. Germline values: CDR1 LNHDA, CDR2 SQIVND (reference sequence). This CDR3 reads CASSTRGIWEQYF. Here the CDR3 DNA reads TGTGCCAGTAGCACCCGAGGGATCTGGGAGCAGTACTTC.

The V and J genes are TRBV27 and TRBJ2-7, with 8 positions matching TRBD1. The CDR3 length is 18 residues. Germline V CDR1 and CDR2: MNHEY, SMNVEV (reference sequence). The junction had 16 bases not matched to a gene; V was cut back by 1 base and J by 5 bases. The CDR3 DNA sequence: TGTGCCAGCAGTTTATTTGGGATAAGGAGGCAGGGGGCCGACGAGCAGTACTTC. Encoded protein: CASSLFGIRRQGADEQYF.

This clonotype was counted between two and nine times. The V call is TRBV15, the J call TRBJ1-5; D call uncertain. Deletions cut 7 bases from V and 4 bases from J, with 11 bases between. The germline gives CDR1 LNHNV, CDR2 YYDKDF (reference sequence). The CDR3 consists of 13 residues. The CDR3 bases are TGTGCCACCAAACCTCAAGGGAATCAGCCCCAGCATTTT. It specifies CATKPQGNQPQHF.

V gene TRBV28 combines with J gene TRBJ1-5; no firm D call. Per the germline V gene, CDR1 is MDHEN and CDR2 is SYDVKM. The germline V and J ends were trimmed by 3 bases and 3 bases, with 6 bases remaining between them. The CDR3 covers 13 residues. DNA of the CDR3: TGTGCCAGCAGTTTTGGAGTCAATCAGCCCCAGCATTTT. Translated: CASSFGVNQPQHF.

The genes are TRBV10-1 and TRBJ2-5; D might be TRBD1 (5 bases). Germline CDR1 is WNHNN and CDR2 is SYGVQD (reference sequence). V gave up 0 bases and J gave up 3 bases, with 5 bases separating them. CDR3 size: 13 residues. Here the CDR3 reads CASSESDKETQYF. Written as DNA, the CDR3 is TGCGCCAGCAGTGAGTCGGACAAAGAGACCCAGTACTTC.

The gene calls are TRBV7-9 and TRBJ1-3; D is undetermined. Trimming left V 7 bases short and J 3 bases short, with 25 bases between. The CDR3 loop spans 18 amino acids. Germline lookup yields CDR1 SEHNR and CDR2 FQNEAQ (reference sequence). The CDR3 DNA reads as TGTGCCAGCAATCGTGTCCGGGGAGTAAGGATTTTTGGAAACACCATATATTTT. Amino acids: CASNRVRGVRIFGNTIYF. The full variable domain, completed using reference TRBV7-9 and TRBJ1-3, is DTGVSQNPRHKITKRGQNVTFRCDPISEHNRLYWYRQTLGQGPEFLTYFQNEAQLEKSRLLSDRFSAERPKGSFSTLEIQRTEQGDSAMYLCASNRVRGVRIFGNTIYFGEGSWLTVV.

The chain has TRBV20-1 and TRBJ2-5; D may correspond to TRBD1 or TRBD2 (5 bases each). The CDR3 runs to 15 residues. The germline gives CDR1 DFQATT, CDR2 SNEGSKA (reference sequence). The V end was cut by 3 bases, the J end by 2 bases, with 16 bases between. CDR3: CSASRPLGGQETQYF. CDR3 in DNA: TGCAGTGCTAGCCGTCCCCTTGGGGGTCAAGAGACCCAGTACTTC.

This clonotype was found a few times. The CDR3, as DNA: TGTGCCAGCAGCCTTGGGACGTACGAGCAGTACTTC. Translated, it gives CASSLGTYEQYF. The rearrangement joins TRBV7-9 to TRBJ2-7; D is perhaps TRBD1 or TRBD2 (5 bases each). From germline, CDR1 is SEHNR and CDR2 FQNEAQ (reference sequence). The ends were cut back, 5 bases at V and 4 bases at J, with 9 bases in the middle. The CDR3 runs 12 residues.

This chain joins TRBV29-1 and TRBJ2-7, with D hard to call. CDR1 and CDR2 (germline): SQVTM, ANQGSEA. The CDR3 is 12 residues long. Trimming took 4 bases from V and 5 from J, leaving 12 bases between them. As DNA, the CDR3 is TGCAGCGTTGTTAGTGGTGGCGACGAGCAGTACTTC. It codes for CSVVSGGDEQYF.

This clonotype was counted between two and nine times. CDR3 residues: CASSPEYGASGSKTQYF. CDR3 nucleotides: TGTGCCAGCTCACCAGAGTACGGGGCTAGCGGGAGCAAGACCCAGTACTTC. This sequence joins TRBV18 and TRBJ2-5; 10 bases fit TRBD2. The germline V gene encodes CDR1 KGHSH and CDR2 LQKENI. The CDR3 spans 17 residues. V was clipped by 2 bases and J by 6 bases; unmatched bases: 12.

The rearrangement joins TRBV7-2 to TRBJ2-7; possibly TRBD2 for D (5 bases). CDR3 size: 15 residues. Germline loops: CDR1 SGHTA, CDR2 FQGNSA. Trimming shortened V by 6 bases and J by 3 bases, and 18 bases separated the two germline ends. The CDR3 region is CASRPVGVSFYEQYF. The CDR3 bases are TGTGCCAGCAGACCGGTCGGGGTATCTTTCTACGAGCAGTACTTC.

The chain uses TRBV20-1 and TRBJ2-1; D call uncertain. V was cut by 0 bases and J by 4 bases, with 10 bases left in between. The CDR3 contains 14 residues. The germline V gene encodes CDR1 DFQATT and CDR2 SNEGSKA (reference sequence). CDR3 nucleotides: TGCAGTGCTAGAGATAGTAGGGAATACAATGAGCAGTTCTTC. Translated, it gives CSARDSREYNEQFF.

This clonotype appeared a few times. The gene calls are TRBV2 and TRBJ1-5; TRBD1 is a possible D gene (6 bases). Trimming took off 1 base at V and 2 bases at J, with 9 bases between the two ends. The length of the CDR3 is 15 residues. The germline CDR1 and CDR2 sequences are SNHLY and FYNNEI. CDR3 coding DNA: TGTGCCAGCAGTGAAGGGTACAGGGGCAATCAGCCCCAGCATTTT. Translated, it gives CASSEGYRGNQPQHF.

The chain couples TRBV11-3 to TRBJ2-1; tentatively, D is TRBD1 (5 bases). Trimming removed 5 bases at V and 2 bases at J, with 13 bases between. The CDR3 extends over 15 amino acids. Germline CDR1 reads SGHNT; CDR2 reads YENEEA. CDR3 coding DNA: TGTGCCAGCAGCCCCTCTGGGGCTGCCTACAATGAGCAGTTCTTC. Residues: CASSPSGAAYNEQFF.

This clonotype was seen a few times. The rearrangement links TRBV2 to TRBJ2-3; 7 bases match TRBD1. The trim removed 5 bases at V and 6 bases at J, leaving 11 bases unmatched. The CDR3 is 15 residues long. Germline loops: CDR1 SNHLY, CDR2 FYNNEI. As DNA, the CDR3 is TGTGCCAGCAGTCCAGACAGGGTACGGACGGATACGCAGTATTTT. Protein product: CASSPDRVRTDTQYF.

This clonotype appeared a few times. The J gene is TRBJ1-6, the V gene TRBV7-2; 9 positions match TRBD1. CDR3 length: 16 amino acids. Unmatched junction bases numbered 2, after V lost 5 bases and J lost 0 bases. The germline V gene encodes CDR1 SGHTA and CDR2 FQGNSA. Here the CDR3 reads CASSDRGNSYNSPLHF. The CDR3, as DNA: TGTGCCAGCAGCGACAGGGGGAACTCCTATAATTCACCCCTCCACTTT.

The J gene is TRBJ2-1, the V gene TRBV27; D possibly corresponds to TRBD2 (5 bases). CDR3 length: 15 amino acids. Trimming removed 2 bases from V and 2 bases from J, with 10 bases in between. Germline V lookup: CDR1 MNHEY, CDR2 SMNVEV (reference sequence). CDR3 amino acids: CASSLTRRPYNEQFF. The CDR3 bases are TGTGCCAGCAGTTTAACTAGACGTCCCTACAATGAGCAGTTCTTC.

This chain's CDR3 is CASSVGPDREETQYF. CDR3 DNA sequence: TGTGCCAGCAGCGTAGGGCCGGACAGGGAAGAGACCCAGTACTTC. The chain carries TRBV9 and TRBJ2-5, with TRBD1 matching 8 bases. CDR3 length: 15 residues. Unmatched junction bases numbered 4, after V lost 0 bases and J lost 3 bases. Looked up from germline, CDR1 is SGDLS and CDR2 is YYNGEE.

V is TRBV20-1 and J is TRBJ2-7; D gene ambiguous. This CDR3 has 13 amino acids. Germline V gene sequence: CDR1 DFQATT, CDR2 SNEGSKA (reference sequence). The germline V and J ends were trimmed by 3 bases and 0 bases, with 9 bases remaining between them. DNA for the CDR3: TGCAGTGCTAGCGTTCCCTCCTCCTACGAGCAGTACTTC. Protein: CSASVPSSYEQYF.

This clonotype was recorded a few times. This chain joins TRBV7-9 and TRBJ1-5, with D uncertain. Germline-derived CDR1 and CDR2 are SEHNR and FQNEAQ (reference sequence). The CDR3 consists of 12 residues. Trimming took off 0 bases at V and 6 bases at J, with 3 bases between the two ends. This CDR3 is CASSLAGQPQHF. DNA of the CDR3: TGTGCCAGCAGCTTAGCTGGTCAGCCCCAGCATTTT. Full variable domain (missing parts from reference TRBV7-9 and TRBJ1-5): DTGVSQNPRHKITKRGQNVTFRCDPISEHNRLYWYRQTLGQGPEFLTYFQNEAQLEKSRLLSDRFSAERPKGSFSTLEIQRTEQGDSAMYLCASSLAGQPQHFGDGTRLSIL.

This clonotype was seen only a few times. The chain employs TRBV20-1 and TRBJ1-5; 8 bases are shared with TRBD1. The CDR3 extends over 17 amino acids. Germline V lookup: CDR1 DFQATT, CDR2 SNEGSKA (reference sequence). V gave up 5 bases and J gave up 2 bases; unmatched junction bases: 14. The CDR3: CSAGQGFRHRGNQPQHF. Written as DNA, the CDR3 is TGCAGTGCTGGACAGGGTTTCCGACACAGGGGCAATCAGCCCCAGCATTTT.

The J gene is TRBJ1-6, the V gene TRBV2; D gene uncertain. Deletions cut 7 bases from V and 9 bases from J, with 13 bases between. Germline V gene sequence: CDR1 SNHLY, CDR2 FYNNEI. The CDR3 spans 13 residues. CDR3 nucleotide sequence: TGTGCCAGCACCACGGATCTATCTTCACCCCTCCACTTT. This sequence encodes CASTTDLSSPLHF.

The rearrangement uses TRBV7-9 and TRBJ2-2; 11 nucleotides agree with TRBD1. After removal of 4 bases from V and 6 bases from J, the junction contained 13 bases not matched to a gene. The germline gives CDR1 SEHNR, CDR2 FQNEAQ (reference sequence). The CDR3 is made up of 18 amino acids. CDR3 nucleotide sequence: TGTGCCAGCAGCTCGGGGACAGGGGGAACAGTTTTCCCCGGGGAGCTGTTTTTT. This codes for CASSSGTGGTVFPGELFF.